The T cell receptor beta chain under discussion was sequenced for a study of cytomegalovirus exposure and HLA in healthy donors. This CDR3 has 15 amino acids. Between the trimmed V and J ends, which lost 10 bases and 0 bases, there was a span of 16 bases. Germline V lookup: CDR1 LNHDA, CDR2 SQIVND (reference sequence). Worth noting for this clone: Its antigen is unidentified.

A multiplex PCR was run with 60 Vbeta primers and 13 Jbeta primers. Generated by immunoSEQ multiplex PCR, the TCRdb table keeps only in-frame clones and is missing some. Of around 99,000 clones listed, roughly three fifths are singletons. The study's findings and limits: Analysis performed later showed TCR beta chains linked to HLA being more clonally expanded than equally common others. Most TCR sequences showed up rarely, but some public TCRs showed up in many donors. Investigators reported 150 to 200 TCR beta chains as tied to cytomegalovirus.

Sequences were obtained from PBMCs. The chain recombines TRBV19 with TRBJ1-5; D may be TRBD1 (6 bases). The sequence was collected from a woman aged 25 to 45 in good health and CMV-seronegative. CDR3 sequence (DNA): TGTGCCACACGCGTAGGGGGAAATAGCAATCAGCCCCAGCATTTT. Encoded protein: CATRVGGNSNQPQHF.